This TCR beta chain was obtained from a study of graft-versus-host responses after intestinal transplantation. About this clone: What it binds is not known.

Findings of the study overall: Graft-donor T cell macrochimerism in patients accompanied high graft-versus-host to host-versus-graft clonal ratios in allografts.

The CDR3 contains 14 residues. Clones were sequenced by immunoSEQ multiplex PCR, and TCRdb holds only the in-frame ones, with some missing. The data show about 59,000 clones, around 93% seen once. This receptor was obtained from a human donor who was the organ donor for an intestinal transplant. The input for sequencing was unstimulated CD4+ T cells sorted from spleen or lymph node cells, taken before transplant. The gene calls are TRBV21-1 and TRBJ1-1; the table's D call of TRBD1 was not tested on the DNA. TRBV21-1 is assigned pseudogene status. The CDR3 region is CASSKETGNTEAFF. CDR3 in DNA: TGTGCCAGCAGCAAAGAGACAGGGAACACTGAAGCTTTCTTT.